The 21 T cell receptor beta chains in this list originate from one sample, sequenced in a study of human T cells and chemical hapten exposure. TCRdb used MiXCR to reprocess the RACE reads, holding one entry per CDR3 protein. The table has approximately 160,000 distinct CDR3 sequences, 28% seen once. The time point here: patch test 3, about 24 weeks after DPC sensitization. Treatment in this sample: therapeutic diphenylcyclopropenone sensitization with weekly scalp DPC. The sample was whole blood, taken in connection with sensitization to the hapten diphenylcyclopropenone (DPC). The receptors come from a woman aged 18-35 years with alopecia areata. Some clones in this sample may be carry-over from other donors' samples.

This clonotype turned up a few times. The chain uses TRBV6-2 or TRBV6-3 and TRBJ1-3; D might be TRBD1 (5 bases). The germline CDR1 and CDR2 sequences are MNHEY and SVGEGT. V lost 2 bases and J 3 bases, leaving 20 bases between the germline ends. The CDR3 spans 18 residues. The DNA of the CDR3 is TGTGCCAGCAGTTACATCCCGGGACGGATGGTTAGTGGAAACACCATATATTTT. Amino acid sequence: CASSYIPGRMVSGNTIYF.

This clonotype has only a few counts. The J gene is TRBJ1-4, the V gene TRBV4-1, with D unresolved. Germline V gene lookup returns CDR1 MGHRA and CDR2 YSYEKL. The CDR3 runs to 12 residues. V was cut by 0 bases and J by 4 bases, with 0 bases left in between. CDR3 sequence: CASSQDNEKLFF. CDR3 bases: TGCGCCAGCAGCCAAGATAATGAAAAACTGTTTTTT.

The chain is built from TRBV5-1 and TRBJ2-2, with D perhaps matching TRBD1 or TRBD2 (5 bases each). V gave up 4 bases and J gave up 8 bases, with 12 bases separating them. This CDR3 region has 13 residues. The germline CDR1 and CDR2 sequences are SGHRS and YFSETQ. The CDR3, as DNA: TGCGCCAGCAGCCCCATTGAGGGGGGGGAGCTGTTTTTT. Its protein is CASSPIEGGELFF.

This sequence joins TRBV21-1 and TRBJ2-7; TRBD1 is the table's D call, not checked against the DNA. TRBV21-1 is a documented pseudogene. The CDR3 runs to 14 residues. The DNA of the CDR3 is TGTGCCAGCAGCAACGGGACAGAGTTCTACGAGCAGTACTTC. Translated: CASSNGTEFYEQYF.

The chain couples TRBV29-1 to TRBJ1-1; 7 bases fit TRBD1. Germline loops: CDR1 SQVTM, CDR2 ANQGSEA. The CDR3 consists of 12 residues. V dropped 7 bases and J dropped 5; count of bases not matched to a gene: 7. The CDR3 sequence: CSARGGFTEAFF. The CDR3 DNA sequence: TGCAGCGCCCGAGGGGGCTTTACTGAAGCTTTCTTT.

This rearrangement joins TRBV27 to TRBJ1-3; a possible D gene is TRBD1 (5 bases). The CDR3 is 13 amino acids. The germline V gene encodes CDR1 MNHEY and CDR2 SMNVEV (reference sequence). Trimming pared 5 bases from V and 4 bases from J, leaving 9 bases between. As DNA, the CDR3 is TGTGCCAGCAGTCAGGGTTCAGGAAACACCATATATTTT. Its protein product is CASSQGSGNTIYF.

This clonotype was found a few times. This chain links TRBV29-1 with TRBJ2-3, with D unclear. The V gene lost 5 bases and the J gene lost 0 bases, with 12 bases spanning the gap. This CDR3 is 14 amino acids long. Germline V CDR1 and CDR2: SQVTM, ANQGSEA. The CDR3 region has the DNA TGCAGCGTTCCTCGGGCTGGTAGCACAGATACGCAGTATTTT. It yields the protein CSVPRAGSTDTQYF.

The chain joins TRBV27 to TRBJ1-2; 7 bases match TRBD1. Looked up from germline, CDR1 is MNHEY and CDR2 is SMNVEV (reference sequence). V trimming: 4 bases; J trimming: 2 bases; junction bases outside the gene matches: 7. The CDR3 has 15 amino acids. CDR3 sequence reads: CASSSTGVENYGYTF. CDR3 sequence (DNA): TGTGCCAGCAGTTCCACAGGGGTGGAAAACTATGGCTACACCTTC.

The chain joins TRBV4-3 to TRBJ2-1; D assignment may be TRBD1 or TRBD2 (5 bases each). CDR1 is LGHNA and CDR2 is YSLEER in the germline V gene. This CDR3 has 15 amino acids. V lost 0 bases, J lost 6 bases, and 12 bases lay in between. Written as DNA, the CDR3 is TGCGCCAGCAGCCAAGACGGGGCCACTCCCAATGAGCAGTTCTTC. Protein product: CASSQDGATPNEQFF.

Only a few counts were recorded for this clonotype. The chain links TRBV29-1 to TRBJ1-2, with D possibly being TRBD1 (6 bases). Germline V gives CDR1 SQVTM, CDR2 ANQGSEA. The CDR3 totals 12 residues. The ends were cut back, 7 bases at V and 3 bases at J, with 12 bases in the middle. The CDR3 region is CSARRGDYGYTF. For the CDR3, the DNA is TGCAGCGCCCGAAGGGGGGACTATGGCTACACCTTC.

This clonotype showed up just a few times. V and J are TRBV29-1 and TRBJ2-1; maybe TRBD1 (6 bases). Germline lookup yields CDR1 SQVTM and CDR2 ANQGSEA. CDR3 length: 14 residues. The V and J ends lost 7 bases and 0 bases respectively, with 13 bases between them. DNA for the CDR3: TGCAGCGGGGGGACACTGAGCTCCTACAATGAGCAGTTCTTC. This sequence encodes CSGGTLSSYNEQFF.

The chain is built from TRBV25-1 and TRBJ1-5; D not resolved. From germline, CDR1 is MGHDK and CDR2 SYGVNS. Trimming took 1 base from V and 0 from J, leaving 7 bases between them. This CDR3 contains 15 residues. The chain's CDR3 is CASSESDYSNQPQHF. The CDR3 DNA reads TGTGCCAGCAGTGAATCGGACTATAGCAATCAGCCCCAGCATTTT.

This chain connects TRBV6-6 to TRBJ2-7, with TRBD1 matching over 7 bases. Trimming removed 6 bases from V and 3 bases from J; junction bases left unmatched: 2. CDR3 size: 12 residues. Germline V gene lookup returns CDR1 MNHNY and CDR2 SVGAGI (reference sequence). CDR3 nucleotides: TGTGCCAGCAGACGACAGGGCTACGAGCAGTACTTC. Encoded protein: CASRRQGYEQYF.

The V call is TRBV10-3, the J call TRBJ1-2; the match to TRBD1 covers 9 bases. The CDR3 sequence is 17 residues long. Germline CDR1 ENHRY, CDR2 SYGVKD. Unmatched junction bases numbered 5, after V lost 0 bases and J lost 0 bases. CDR3 DNA: TGTGCCATCAGTGAGTCGACAGGGGGGTTAGCTAACTATGGCTACACCTTC. Amino acids: CAISESTGGLANYGYTF.

V and J are TRBV24-1 and TRBJ1-1; tentatively, D is TRBD1 (5 bases). Deletions cut 7 bases from V and 5 bases from J, with 19 bases between. CDR1 and CDR2 from the germline V gene are KGHDR and SFDVKD. The CDR3 runs to 15 residues. The CDR3 sequence: CATSGKRGLITEAFF. The CDR3 DNA follows: TGTGCCACCAGCGGAAAACGGGGGTTGATAACTGAAGCTTTCTTT.

The sample holds a few counts of this clonotype. The chain joins TRBV20-1 to TRBJ2-2, with D possibly TRBD2 on 5 matching bases. The germline gives CDR1 DFQATT, CDR2 SNEGSKA (reference sequence). The ends were cut back, 1 base at V and 13 bases at J, with 10 bases in the middle. The CDR3 consists of 11 residues. Here the CDR3 reads CSARGSRGLFF. The CDR3 nucleotides are TGCAGTGCTAGAGGTTCCCGGGGGCTGTTTTTT.

This chain connects TRBV7-2 to TRBJ2-5; D remains unclear. Germline assignment: CDR1 SGHTA and CDR2 FQGNSA. Trimming shortened V by 5 bases and J by 5 bases, and 9 bases separated the two germline ends. The CDR3 loop spans 12 amino acids. CDR3 loop: CASSQPPETQYF. The CDR3 DNA reads TGTGCCAGCAGCCAACCTCCGGAGACCCAGTACTTC.

This chain joins TRBV10-3 and TRBJ1-2; TRBD1 might be the D (6 bases). The CDR3 has 15 amino acids. V lost 0 bases, J lost 4 bases, and 12 bases lay in between. Per germline, CDR1 ENHRY and CDR2 SYGVKD. CDR3 nucleotide sequence: TGTGCCATCAGTGAGTCGGTGGACAGCTCCTATGGCTACACCTTC. This codes for CAISESVDSSYGYTF.

The chain has TRBV29-1 and TRBJ2-1; D gene ambiguous. Germline CDR1 and CDR2: SQVTM and ANQGSEA. The V end was cut by 5 bases, the J end by 6 bases, with 5 bases between. This CDR3 comprises 10 residues. CDR3 in amino acids: CSVRVNEQFF. CDR3 sequence (DNA): TGCAGCGTTAGGGTCAATGAGCAGTTCTTC.

There are a few counts of this clonotype. V gene TRBV7-2 combines with J gene TRBJ2-7; the D gene is possibly TRBD2 (5 bases). The V end lost 2 bases, the J end lost 3 bases, and 11 bases lay between the germline ends. Germline assignment: CDR1 SGHTA and CDR2 FQGNSA. The CDR3 runs 14 residues. As DNA, the CDR3 is TGTGCCAGCAGCTTATGGCCCGGGGACTACGAGCAGTACTTC. This gives the protein CASSLWPGDYEQYF. The variable domain in full, completed from reference TRBV7-2 and TRBJ2-7, reads GAGVSQSPSNKVTEKGKDVELRCDPISGHTALYWYRQSLGQGLEFLIYFQGNSAPDKSGLPSDRFSAERTGGSVSTLTIQRTQQEDSAVYLCASSLWPGDYEQYFGPGTRLTVT.

The genes are TRBV29-1 and TRBJ2-7, with D perhaps given as TRBD1 or TRBD2 (5 bases each). V was trimmed by 1 base and J by 4 bases, leaving 17 bases between them. From germline, CDR1 is SQVTM and CDR2 ANQGSEA. The CDR3 loop spans 15 amino acids. The chain's CDR3 is CSVEVGRDGDYEQYF. The CDR3 bases are TGCAGCGTTGAAGTAGGAAGGGACGGAGATTACGAGCAGTACTTC.